This T cell receptor beta chain was found in a study of shared T cell receptors in the human thymus. Method: immunoSEQ multiplex PCR; TCRdb's copy keeps in-frame clones and lacks some. The sample consists of roughly 500,000 clones, 70% to 80% of them appearing once. This clone was seen just once. Trimming took off 0 bases at V and 6 bases at J, with 10 bases between the two ends. The germline CDR1 and CDR2 sequences are SGHNT and YYREEE (reference sequence). This CDR3 spans 13 amino acids. This sample was shared with a second study, whose subject was human thymus T cells.

What was sequenced was thymocytes. The chain combines TRBV5-4 with TRBJ2-7; no clear D. This sequence originates from a boy under two years old with a congenital heart defect. The CDR3 protein is CASSLASSFEQYF. DNA of the CDR3: TGTGCCAGCAGCTTGGCCTCGAGCTTCGAGCAGTACTTC.